This T cell receptor beta chain was obtained from a study of radiotherapy plus CTLA-4 blockade in lung cancer. Study overall: Objective response rate was about 19%; disease control rate, 31%. Study results and caveats: Clones derived from tumor TCRs expanded in blood after radiotherapy plus ipilimumab. Together with interferon-beta, which increased in serum after radiation, early dynamic changes in blood T cell clones were reportedly the best predictors of response.

This clone has just one count. Its antigen is still unknown. Per the germline V gene, CDR1 is SGHTA and CDR2 is FQGNSA. This CDR3 region has 13 residues. Trimming pared 3 bases from V and 3 bases from J, leaving 8 bases between. Receiving focal radiation plus CTLA-4 blockade with ipilimumab were patients who had chemo-refractory metastatic non-small-cell lung cancer. Profiled with immunoSEQ multiplex PCR; TCRdb holds only in-frame clones, not every one. This table has around 59,000 clones, about 72% appearing once. The sequence came from a human donor with non-small cell lung cancer whose response to radiotherapy plus ipilimumab could not be evaluated. The chain joins TRBV7-2 to TRBJ2-5; D might be TRBD1 (6 bases). The specimen was peripheral blood, collected from a patient treated with radiotherapy plus ipilimumab. CDR3 coding DNA: TGTGCCAGCAGCTTCAGGGGCGAAGAGACCCAGTACTTC. This encodes CASSFRGEETQYF. Full variable domain (outside the CDR3, taken from reference TRBV7-2 and TRBJ2-5): GAGVSQSPSNKVTEKGKDVELRCDPISGHTALYWYRQSLGQGLEFLIYFQGNSAPDKSGLPSDRFSAERTGGSVSTLTIQRTQQEDSAVYLCASSFRGEETQYFGPGTRLLVL.